Detailed here is one TCR beta chain. Its target is not known. The CDR3 length is 13 residues. Germline values: CDR1 SGHNT, CDR2 YENEEA. Trimming pared 4 bases from V and 8 bases from J, leaving 12 bases between. Primers: 60 Vbeta forward and 13 Jbeta reverse. The method was immunoSEQ multiplex PCR; TCRdb's version includes in-frame clones alone and lacks a portion of them. The sample includes approximately 150,000 clones, 77% seen only once; the top ten take around 1.5%. These data belong to a study of cytomegalovirus exposure and HLA in healthy donors. Findings of the study overall: With DRB1 most and HLA-C fewest, TCR association rates differed between HLA loci in a later analysis. Some V segments could not be told apart, so they were left out, TRBV6-2 and TRBV6-3 among them.

The sample comprised PBMCs. The clonotype was recovered from a woman aged 25 to 39 in good health and CMV-seropositive. V is TRBV11-3 and J is TRBJ2-1, with no clear D. The CDR3 DNA follows: TGTGCCAGCAGCTCCCCCTCGGGTTATGAGCAGTTCTTC. Its translation is CASSSPSGYEQFF.